This entry concerns a single T cell receptor beta chain. Germline V gives CDR1 KGHSH, CDR2 LQKENI. V was cut by 0 bases and J by 11 bases, with 13 bases left in between. This CDR3 contains 13 residues. The donors, healthy adults who were HIV-negative, had experienced no recent acute infections or vaccinations. Researchers partitioned CD4+ cells into CD45RA+ naive and CD45RA-negative memory subsets. The assay was run at deep level. Under the authors' procedure: Filtering was not the same, since immunoSEQ gave junction-only sequences without quality scores. Profiled with immunoSEQ multiplex PCR; TCRdb holds only in-frame clones, not every one. V and J calls and clone size are copied from that table; D and trimming were computed from the DNA. The table includes a few million clones, 85% to 95% detected once. The sample belongs to a study of shared clonotypes between healthy human individuals.

This TCR derives from a man younger than 30 in good health. Some clones in this sample may be carry-over from other donors' samples. The specimen sequenced was naive CD4+ T cells from PBMCs. Sample subset: CD45RA+ positively selected. The chain recombines TRBV18 with TRBJ1-1; D not certain. CDR3 loop: CASSPPPSLAAFF. CDR3 coding DNA: TGTGCCAGCTCACCACCCCCCTCTTTAGCGGCTTTCTTT.